These 12 T cell receptor beta chains originate from one sample sequenced in a study of tumor-infiltrating lymphocytes in primary liver carcinoma. TCR beta cDNA came from roughly 450 ng total RNA, primed with a constant-region primer. Sequencing libraries for TCR beta derived from three nested multiplex PCR rounds that used slightly modified ARM-PCR. For around 10 cycles apiece, the opening two PCR rounds ran with TRBV1-TRBV30 forward primers and a C-beta reverse primer. TCRdb re-called the multiplex PCR reads through MiXCR, storing one row per CDR3 protein. The sample lists roughly 50,000 distinct CDR3 sequences, around 79% seen once, with approximately 25% in the top ten. Each 20-30 mg portion of unsorted bulk tissue served as the source for co-extraction of RNA and DNA. Material for sequencing was liver tumor tissue from sampling region 2. Noted subset: tumor region T2, inferior pole. All receptors derive from a man between 35 and 55 years old with primary liver carcinoma and hepatitis B virus infection.

The V call is TRBV7-3, the J call TRBJ2-7; D uncertain. V gave up 2 bases and J gave up 6 bases, with 11 bases separating them. This CDR3 contains 13 residues. Per germline, CDR1 SGHTA and CDR2 FQGTGA. CDR3 nucleotide sequence: TGTGCCAGCAGCTTAGCGGTTTGGATCGAGCAGTACTTC. Its translation: CASSLAVWIEQYF. The whole variable domain, filled in from reference TRBV7-3 and TRBJ2-7, reads GAGVSQTPSNKVTEKGKYVELRCDPISGHTALYWYRQSLGQGPEFLIYFQGTGAADDSGLPNDRFFAVRPEGSVSTLKIQRTERGDSAVYLCASSLAVWIEQYFGPGTRLTVT.

This clonotype is categorized as medium-sized. The rearrangement joins TRBV6-5 to TRBJ2-7; 10 bases fit TRBD1. The CDR3 runs 14 residues. V dropped 0 bases and J dropped 6; count of bases not matched to a gene: 2. Germline-derived CDR1 and CDR2 are MNHEY and SVGAGI. The CDR3 spells CASSYSGQGGEQYF. DNA for the CDR3: TGTGCCAGCAGTTACTCTGGACAGGGGGGCGAGCAGTACTTC.

Regarding this clonotype: This may be a read error, as it is one base from a much larger clone. This chain joins TRBV6-5 and TRBJ2-7; D may be TRBD2 (5 bases). This CDR3 comprises 15 residues. Germline loops: CDR1 MNHEY, CDR2 SVGAGI. V shed 6 bases and J shed 1 base, with 16 bases lying between them. The CDR3 here is CASSREARTSYEQYF. The CDR3 nucleotides are TGTGCCAGCAGCCGCGAGGCTAGGACTTCCTACGAGCAGTACTTC.

Many counts were recorded for this clonotype. At one of its ends the junction is not consistent with the germline gene, which may arise from a read error. The chain joins TRBV29-1 to TRBJ2-5; D unresolved. The CDR3 is 14 residues long. Germline CDR1 SQVTM, CDR2 ANQGSEA. The CDR3 region has the DNA TGCAGCGTTGAGCCCGCCAGCCACCAAGAGGCCCAGTACTTC. Its translation is CSVEPASHQEAQYF.

Concerning this clonotype: The CDR3 does not end in the conserved phenylalanine or tryptophan, so this is likely a read error. The chain recombines TRBV14 with TRBJ2-7; D is ambiguous. The CDR3 runs to 13 residues. Germline V gene sequence: CDR1 SGHDN, CDR2 FVKESK. The ends were cut back, 0 bases at V and 7 bases at J, with 10 bases in the middle. CDR3 protein: CASSQDLRSEQYL. The CDR3 DNA follows: TGTGCCAGCAGCCAAGATCTGAGGAGTGAGCAGTACCTT.

This clonotype has only a few counts. A much larger clone lies one base from this, so it may be a read error. The chain recombines TRBV28 with TRBJ1-2, with D uncertain. The V end lost 7 bases, the J end lost 8 bases, and 17 bases lay between the germline ends. CDR3 size: 13 residues. Looked up from germline, CDR1 is MDHEN and CDR2 is SYDVKM. The CDR3 here is CASTLTNLDGYTF. CDR3 DNA: TGTGCCAGCACTTTGACAAACCTAGACGGCTACACCTTC.

This clonotype was detected only once. The chain links TRBV11-2 to TRBJ2-2; a weak D match, TRBD1 (6 bases). Germline CDR1 and CDR2: SGHAT and FQNNGV. The CDR3 consists of 16 residues. Deletions cut 4 bases from V and 0 bases from J, with 12 bases between. CDR3 region: CASSSPGQTNTGELFF. The CDR3 region has the DNA TGTGCCAGCAGCTCCCCGGGACAAACGAACACCGGGGAGCTGTTTTTT.

Concerning this clonotype itself: A much larger clonotype is one base distant, so this may be a read error. Since no conserved phenylalanine or tryptophan closes the CDR3, a read error is the likely cause. This chain uses TRBV10-3 with TRBJ2-1, with 10 bases identical to TRBD2. Germline loops: CDR1 ENHRY, CDR2 SYGVKD. CDR3 length: 15 residues. V lost 2 bases to trimming and J lost 7 bases; unmatched junction nucleotides: 5. CDR3 residues: CAISEGVAGGNEQFL. CDR3 DNA sequence: TGTGCCATCAGTGAGGGGGTAGCGGGAGGAAATGAGCAGTTCTTA.

In its sample, this clonotype was seen many times. The rearrangement uses TRBV6-6 and TRBJ2-5; TRBD1 is a possible D gene (5 bases). The CDR3 sequence is 16 residues long. The V gene's germline CDR1 is MNHNY and CDR2 SVGAGI (reference sequence). V was cut by 7 bases and J by 2 bases, with 20 bases left in between. The CDR3 here is CASTPLLQGPQETQYF. The CDR3 bases are TGTGCCAGCACCCCCCTTCTCCAGGGCCCACAAGAGACCCAGTACTTC.

In the case of this clonotype: At one end, the junction sequence differs from germline, possibly due to a read error. The J gene is TRBJ2-7, the V gene TRBV11-1, with D unclear. The CDR3 runs 15 residues. CDR1 and CDR2 from the germline V gene are SGHAT and FQDESV (reference sequence). The CDR3 loop reads CASSIEATMSYEQYF. For the CDR3, the DNA is TGTGCCAGCAGCATAGAGGCGACCATGTCCTATGAGCAGTACTTC. Filled out from reference TRBV11-1 and TRBJ2-7, the complete variable domain reads EAEVAQSPRYKITEKSQAVAFWCDPISGHATLYWYRQILGQGPELLVQFQDESVVDDSQLPKDRFSAERLKGVDSTLKIQPAELGDSAMYLCASSIEATMSYEQYFGPGTRLTVT.

Regarding this clonotype: Sequence at one end of the junction differs from germline and may be a read error. The CDR3 is CSVEEGGWAGGRSNEQFF. DNA of the CDR3: TGCAGCGTTGAAGAGGGGGGTTGGGCAGGGGGCCGTTCCAATGAACAGTTCTTC. This chain uses TRBV29-1 with TRBJ2-1; 8 nucleotides agree with TRBD1. Germline V gene lookup returns CDR1 SQVTM and CDR2 ANQGSEA. The CDR3 is 18 residues long.

This chain links TRBV6-5 with TRBJ2-1; D is perhaps TRBD1 (5 bases). Germline assignment: CDR1 MNHEY and CDR2 SVGAGI. The CDR3 consists of 16 residues. V lost 6 bases and J 4 bases, leaving 19 bases between the germline ends. This chain's CDR3 is CASSPQGRFGYNEQFF. CDR3 nucleotide sequence: TGTGCCAGCAGCCCGCAGGGAAGGTTCGGGTACAATGAGCAGTTCTTC.